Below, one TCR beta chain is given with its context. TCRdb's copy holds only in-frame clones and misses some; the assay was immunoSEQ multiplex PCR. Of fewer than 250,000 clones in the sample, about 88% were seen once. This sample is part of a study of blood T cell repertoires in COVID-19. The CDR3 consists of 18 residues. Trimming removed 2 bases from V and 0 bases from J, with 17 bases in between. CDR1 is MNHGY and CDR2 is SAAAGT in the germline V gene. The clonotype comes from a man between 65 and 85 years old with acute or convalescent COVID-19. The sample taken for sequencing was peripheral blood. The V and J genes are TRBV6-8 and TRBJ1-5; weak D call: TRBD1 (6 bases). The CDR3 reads CASSYKTGGGYSNQPQHF. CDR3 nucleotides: TGTGCCAGCAGTTACAAGACGGGAGGGGGATATAGCAATCAGCCCCAGCATTTT.